Below are 24 T cell receptor beta chains sequenced from a single sample in a study of cytomegalovirus exposure and HLA in healthy donors (dated by TCRdb to 2016 to 2017). Libraries were constructed by the immunoSEQ multiplex PCR assay. A mixture of 60 forward primers for TCR Vbeta segments and 13 reverse primers for TCR Jbeta segments was used in the multiplex PCR. Imported from immuneACCESS, the table was reduced by TCRdb to in-frame sequences with V and J called. These copies leave out some clones; in studies compared against another copy, an unresolved V gene accounts for under half, and the cause of the remainder is not known. The sample has roughly 180,000 clones on record, roughly 82% of them singletons. The top ten clonotypes cover approximately 1.4% of the sample. Sequencing used PBMCs. All receptors derive from a man aged 35 to 55 in good health and CMV-seronegative.

The genes are TRBV30 and TRBJ2-1; D may be TRBD1 (5 bases). This CDR3 has 13 residues. Trimming pared 1 base from V and 9 bases from J, leaving 13 bases between. The germline CDR1 and CDR2 sequences are GTSNPN and SVGIG (reference sequence). CDR3 region: CAWSARGLSEQFF. The CDR3 DNA reads as TGTGCCTGGAGTGCTAGGGGTCTGAGTGAGCAGTTCTTC.

This clone was seen only a few times. This chain uses TRBV7-8 with TRBJ1-6; the match to TRBD1 covers 9 bases. Germline V gene sequence: CDR1 SGHVS, CDR2 FQNEAQ. The ends lost 4 bases at V and 9 bases at J; junction bases unmatched: 16. This CDR3 is 18 amino acids long. Here the CDR3 DNA reads TGTGCCAGCAGCTCCCGTCCCACACAGGGGGCCTTAGGTTCACCCCTCCACTTT. Translated: CASSSRPTQGALGSPLHF.

The J gene is TRBJ1-6, the V gene TRBV18; a weak D match, TRBD1 (5 bases). The germline gives CDR1 KGHSH, CDR2 LQKENI. This CDR3 has 13 residues. The V and J ends lost 5 bases and 7 bases respectively, with 9 bases between them. The CDR3 region is CASSDGGNSPLHF. As DNA, the CDR3 is TGTGCCAGCTCAGATGGGGGGAATTCACCCCTCCACTTT.

V is TRBV27 and J is TRBJ1-1; D is perhaps TRBD1 (5 bases). Trimming pared 0 bases from V and 7 bases from J, leaving 18 bases between. CDR1 is MNHEY and CDR2 is SMNVEV in the germline V gene (reference sequence). CDR3 length: 16 amino acids. The DNA for the CDR3 is TGTGCCAGCAGTTTATCAGGCCGACAGCTACTATTTGAAGCTTTCTTT. Its translation: CASSLSGRQLLFEAFF.

The V and J genes are TRBV2 and TRBJ2-7; D is uncertain. The CDR3 is made up of 14 amino acids. V lost 2 bases and J lost 2, with 10 bases in between. Germline assignment: CDR1 SNHLY and CDR2 FYNNEI. CDR3 DNA: TGTGCCAGCAGTGAAATTCCAAATGCCTACGAGCAGTACTTC. Protein: CASSEIPNAYEQYF.

The chain is built from TRBV28 and TRBJ1-2; D might be TRBD1 (6 bases). CDR3 length: 14 residues. Trimming cost V 1 base and J 8 bases, with 14 bases left between them. From germline, CDR1 is MDHEN and CDR2 SYDVKM. The CDR3 DNA reads TGTGCCAGCAGTTTATATCAGGGGACGGGGGGCTACACCTTC. Residues: CASSLYQGTGGYTF.

The chain combines TRBV19 with TRBJ1-4; D remains ambiguous. CDR1 and CDR2 (germline): LNHDA, SQIVND (reference sequence). V was shortened by 4 bases and J by 8 bases, with 17 bases between the two germline ends. This CDR3 has 15 residues. This chain's CDR3 is CASSSLLGSGEKLFF. CDR3 sequence (DNA): TGTGCCAGTAGTAGCCTCCTCGGTTCCGGGGAAAAACTGTTTTTT.

The CDR3 sequence: CASSARGGAGELFF. CDR3 sequence (DNA): TGTGCCAGCAGCGCCCGAGGGGGGGCCGGGGAGCTGTTTTTT. This chain joins TRBV7-3 and TRBJ2-2; perhaps TRBD2 as D (7 bases). Between the trimmed V and J ends, which lost 5 bases and 6 bases, there was a span of 13 bases. CDR3 size: 14 residues. Germline CDR1 reads SGHTA; CDR2 reads FQGTGA.

The chain couples TRBV7-6 to TRBJ2-5, with 11 bases aligning to TRBD2. Germline V CDR1 and CDR2: SGHVS, FNYEAQ. V lost 3 bases, J lost 4 bases, and 7 bases stayed unmatched. The CDR3 length is 16 residues. The CDR3 here is CASSFRTSGSRETQYF. The CDR3 region has the DNA TGTGCCAGCAGCTTCCGAACTAGCGGGAGTAGAGAGACCCAGTACTTC.

In this sample, this clone turned up once. The V and J genes are TRBV28 and TRBJ1-2, with D possibly being TRBD1 (6 bases). Germline V gene sequence: CDR1 MDHEN, CDR2 SYDVKM. The CDR3 is 15 amino acids. The ends were cut back, 1 base at V and 1 base at J, with 10 bases in the middle. The CDR3 DNA reads TGTGCCAGCAGTTTATCACAGGGAATTAACTATGGCTACACCTTC. It specifies CASSLSQGINYGYTF.

The chain employs TRBV5-1 and TRBJ2-5; 7 bases match TRBD2. This CDR3 region has 15 residues. Germline V lookup: CDR1 SGHRS, CDR2 YFSETQ. Trimming at V came to 0 bases and at J to 5 bases, leaving 7 bases not matched to a gene. The CDR3 region has the DNA TGCGCCAGCAGCTTGGGAACCGGACTAGTTGAGACCCAGTACTTC. This codes for CASSLGTGLVETQYF.

The chain employs TRBV18 and TRBJ2-2, with TRBD2 matching 8 bases. The germline V gene encodes CDR1 KGHSH and CDR2 LQKENI. CDR3 size: 16 residues. The V segment lost 2 bases and the J segment 6 bases; nucleotides outside the gene matches: 8. The CDR3, as DNA: TGTGCCAGCTCACCAAGTGCAGCGGGAGCATCCGGGGAGCTGTTTTTT. It codes for CASSPSAAGASGELFF.

The J gene is TRBJ2-7, the V gene TRBV7-9; 7 nucleotides line up with TRBD2. CDR3 size: 13 residues. Germline CDR1 and CDR2: SEHNR and FQNEAQ (reference sequence). V shed 5 bases, J shed 4 bases, and the junction held 5 bases outside the gene matches. This chain's CDR3 is CASSPPGGYEQYF. In DNA form, the CDR3 reads TGTGCCAGCAGCCCCCCGGGGGGTTACGAGCAGTACTTC.

Regarding this clone: Additional DNA sequences in this sample encode the identical CDR3. This rearrangement joins TRBV15 to TRBJ1-2; D is uncertain. The CDR3 length is 12 residues. The V end was cut by 1 base, the J end by 6 bases, with 6 bases between. CDR1 and CDR2 from the germline V gene are LNHNV and YYDKDF (reference sequence). This CDR3 reads CATSRGRDGYTF. DNA for the CDR3: TGTGCCACCAGCAGAGGCCGCGATGGCTACACCTTC.

The chain couples TRBV9 to TRBJ1-1; 9 bases align to TRBD1. The CDR3 runs to 13 residues. In germline, CDR1 is SGDLS, CDR2 YYNGEE. Trimming at V came to 4 bases and at J to 7 bases, leaving 5 bases not matched to a gene. The CDR3 loop reads CASSLGQGNEAFF. The DNA for the CDR3 is TGTGCCAGCAGCCTCGGACAGGGGAATGAAGCTTTCTTT.

This sequence joins TRBV19 and TRBJ2-2; the match to TRBD1 covers 7 bases. Germline V lookup: CDR1 LNHDA, CDR2 SQIVND (reference sequence). V dropped 1 base and J dropped 4; count of bases not matched to a gene: 6. This CDR3 has 16 residues. The CDR3 sequence is CASSIGGGGGTGELFF. The CDR3 nucleotides read TGTGCCAGTAGTATAGGAGGGGGCGGTGGCACCGGGGAGCTGTTTTTT.

The chain employs TRBV19 and TRBJ2-2; no clear D. Germline loops: CDR1 LNHDA, CDR2 SQIVND (reference sequence). The CDR3 is 17 amino acids. Trimming cost V 6 bases and J 0 bases, with 17 bases left between them. CDR3 in amino acids: CASSNALQYPNTGELFF. The CDR3 coding sequence is TGTGCCAGTAGCAATGCATTACAGTACCCGAACACCGGGGAGCTGTTTTTT.

V gene TRBV5-6 combines with J gene TRBJ1-1; a possible D gene is TRBD1 (6 bases). Trimming removed 2 bases at V and 8 bases at J, with 13 bases between. Germline values: CDR1 SGHDT, CDR2 YYEEEE. The CDR3 has 13 amino acids. The CDR3 region is CASSFRQGSEAFF. CDR3 nucleotides: TGTGCCAGCAGCTTTAGGCAGGGGTCCGAAGCTTTCTTT. The variable domain in full, with the rest retrieved from reference TRBV5-6 and TRBJ1-1, is DAGVTQSPTHLIKTRGQQVTLRCSPKSGHDTVSWYQQALGQGPQFIFQYYEEEERQRGNFPDRFSGHQFPNYSSELNVNALLLGDSALYLCASSFRQGSEAFFGQGTRLTVV.

V usage is TRBV29-1 and J usage is TRBJ2-7; 7 bases fit TRBD1. V trimming: 1 base; J trimming: 6 bases; junction bases outside the gene matches: 6. Germline-derived CDR1 and CDR2 are SQVTM and ANQGSEA. This CDR3 region has 13 residues. CDR3 residues: CSVEGGTVFEQYF. The CDR3, as DNA: TGCAGCGTTGAAGGGGGGACAGTGTTCGAGCAGTACTTC.

The chain is built from TRBV28 and TRBJ1-3, with TRBD1 matching 9 bases. Losses at the gene ends were 6 bases for V and 3 bases for J; bases not matched to a gene: 15. Germline V gene lookup returns CDR1 MDHEN and CDR2 SYDVKM. The CDR3 totals 18 residues. The CDR3 reads CASSTAPGQGSGGNTIYF. CDR3 sequence (DNA): TGTGCCAGCAGCACAGCACCGGGACAGGGCTCAGGTGGAAACACCATATATTTT.

The chain uses TRBV5-1 and TRBJ1-2, with D maybe TRBD1 (5 bases). The length of the CDR3 is 15 residues. The V and J ends lost 4 bases and 8 bases respectively, with 21 bases between them. Germline V CDR1 and CDR2: SGHRS, YFSETQ. CDR3 nucleotide sequence: TGCGCCAGCAGCCCCGGTCAGACAGAATCGCGAGGCTACACCTTC. Translating gives CASSPGQTESRGYTF.

V gene TRBV28 combines with J gene TRBJ1-5; TRBD1 agrees at 10 bases. CDR1 and CDR2 from the germline V gene are MDHEN and SYDVKM. The V gene end was trimmed by 10 bases and the J gene end by 5 bases; junction bases not matched to a gene: 17. This CDR3 region has 17 residues. DNA for the CDR3: TGTGCCACCTCGGACAGGGGGATTTCGGTTAGGGATCAGCCCCAGCATTTT. Amino acids: CATSDRGISVRDQPQHF. The whole variable domain, filled in from reference TRBV28 and TRBJ1-5, reads DVKVTQSSRYLVKRTGEKVFLECVQDMDHENMFWYRQDPGLGLRLIYFSYDVKMKEKGDIPEGYSVSREKKERFSLILESASTNQTSMYLCATSDRGISVRDQPQHFGDGTRLSIL.

The chain joins TRBV18 to TRBJ2-3; 12 nucleotides match TRBD2. With 6 bases clipped from V and 2 bases from J, the junction kept 6 bases outside the gene matches. CDR3 size: 16 residues. Looked up from germline, CDR1 is KGHSH and CDR2 is LQKENI. Written as DNA, the CDR3 is TGTGCCAGCTCGTCTGGACTAGCGGGATTCACAGATACGCAGTATTTT. Its translation: CASSSGLAGFTDTQYF.

The rearrangement links TRBV27 to TRBJ1-2; unclear D gene. V lost 3 bases and J 5 bases, leaving 10 bases between the germline ends. The CDR3 is made up of 13 amino acids. CDR1 MNHEY and CDR2 SMNVEV come from the germline V gene (reference sequence). DNA of the CDR3: TGTGCCAGCAGTTTTGGGCCTCCTTATGGCTACACCTTC. Amino acid sequence: CASSFGPPYGYTF.